The clone carrying this T cell receptor beta chain was picked up one time. The data stem from a study of shared clonotypes between healthy human individuals. Selected positively for CCR7 and CD45RO-negative, naive CD8 cells excluded terminally differentiated effector memory CD45RA+ cells. CDR1 KGHSH and CDR2 LQKENI come from the germline V gene. This CDR3 contains 13 residues. Trimming took 0 bases from V and 2 from J, leaving 2 bases between them. Method: immunoSEQ multiplex PCR; TCRdb's copy keeps in-frame clones and lacks some. Here the sample spans some 2 million clones, over 85% being singletons.

The sequenced sample consisted of naive CD8+ T cells sorted from blood. This chain links TRBV18 with TRBJ2-1; D is ambiguous. This TCR derives from a young man in good health. CDR3 bases: TGTGCCAGCTCACCACCCACCTACAATGAGCAGTTCTTC. This sequence encodes CASSPPTYNEQFF.